This passage covers 20 T cell receptor beta chains from one sample sequenced in a study of OX40 agonist ivuxolimab in advanced cancers. Only in-frame clones appear in the TCRdb table, and some are missing; sequencing was by immunoSEQ multiplex PCR. The sample contains under 75,000 clones, 86% of which appear only once. This sample comprised CD4+ or CD8+ T cells sorted from blood, obtained in a trial of the OX40 agonist ivuxolimab. These receptors all stem from an adult with an advanced solid tumor such as melanoma, head and neck, liver or kidney cancer.

This clone has a handful of counts. The chain employs TRBV6-5 and TRBJ2-1, with 12 bases aligning to TRBD2. Germline-derived CDR1 and CDR2 are MNHEY and SVGAGI. This CDR3 contains 15 residues. The J segment lost 6 bases and the V segment lost 6 bases, leaving 6 bases of the junction unmatched. The CDR3 protein is CASRPTSGGTNEQFF. The CDR3 DNA follows: TGTGCCAGCAGGCCGACTAGCGGGGGCACCAATGAGCAGTTCTTC.

The V gene is TRBV5-1, the J gene TRBJ1-4; TRBD1 might be the D (6 bases). The CDR3 spans 15 residues. CDR1 and CDR2 (germline): SGHRS, YFSETQ. V shed 4 bases and J shed 0 bases, with 10 bases lying between them. CDR3 DNA: TGCGCCAGCAGCCTGGGGGCGGCAACTAATGAAAAACTGTTTTTT. This gives the protein CASSLGAATNEKLFF.

The chain uses TRBV7-9 and TRBJ2-5; D perhaps matches TRBD1 (6 bases). V lost 5 bases and J lost 5, with 12 bases in between. Per germline, CDR1 SEHNR and CDR2 FQNEAQ (reference sequence). The CDR3 covers 13 residues. The CDR3 is CASSLTGIETQYF. The CDR3 DNA follows: TGTGCCAGCAGCCTAACAGGGATTGAGACCCAGTACTTC.

With respect to this clone: The junction does not match germline at one end; this may be a read error. This chain uses TRBV5-4 with TRBJ2-1; D is unresolved. The CDR3 totals 11 residues. Per germline, CDR1 SGHNT and CDR2 YYREEE (reference sequence). The CDR3 is CASSSFNEQFF. CDR3 bases: TGTGCCAGCAGCTCCTTCAATGAGCAGTTCTTC.

This rearrangement joins TRBV4-1 to TRBJ1-1; 7 positions agree with TRBD1. After removal of 2 bases from V and 0 bases from J, the junction contained 12 bases not matched to a gene. This CDR3 comprises 18 residues. In germline, CDR1 is MGHRA, CDR2 YSYEKL. The CDR3 coding sequence is TGCGCCAGCAGCCAAAGGGGTTTAAACAGGGGACTGAACACTGAAGCTTTCTTT. This codes for CASSQRGLNRGLNTEAFF.

The gene calls are TRBV4-1 and TRBJ2-5, with no clear D. The germline gives CDR1 MGHRA, CDR2 YSYEKL. Trimming removed 1 base at V and 3 bases at J, with 12 bases between. The CDR3 runs 15 residues. The CDR3 region is CASSQGRATKETQYF. CDR3 DNA: TGCGCCAGCAGCCAAGGTAGGGCTACCAAAGAGACCCAGTACTTC.

The rearrangement links TRBV18 to TRBJ2-6, with D unclear. The CDR3 is 17 residues long. The germline V and J ends were trimmed by 0 bases and 0 bases, with 9 bases remaining between them. Germline V CDR1 and CDR2: KGHSH, LQKENI. CDR3 loop: CASSPPSPVSGANVLTF. The CDR3 nucleotides read TGTGCCAGCTCACCACCGTCACCGGTCTCTGGGGCCAACGTCCTGACTTTC.

The chain is built from TRBV30 and TRBJ2-7; TRBD1 matches at 8 bases. CDR1 and CDR2 from the germline V gene are GTSNPN and SVGIG (reference sequence). J lost 6 bases, V lost 4 bases, and 5 bases had no gene match. The CDR3 has 12 residues. The CDR3 DNA follows: TGTGCCTGGAACCGACAGGGGTTCGAGCAGTACTTC. Its protein product is CAWNRQGFEQYF.

The chain employs TRBV18 and TRBJ2-3; 14 positions agree with TRBD2. The germline V gene has CDR1 KGHSH and CDR2 LQKENI. The V gene end was trimmed by 0 bases and the J gene end by 1 base; junction bases not matched to a gene: 9. This CDR3 is 20 amino acids long. CDR3 nucleotide sequence: TGTGCCAGCTCACCACCGGGACTAGCGGGAGTGCTGGTGGGCACAGATACGCAGTATTTT. This gives the protein CASSPPGLAGVLVGTDTQYF.

The chain couples TRBV4-3 to TRBJ2-7; a weak D match, TRBD2 (6 bases). CDR3 length: 15 residues. Germline V gene sequence: CDR1 LGHNA, CDR2 YSLEER. V was shortened by 4 bases and J by 3 bases, with 16 bases between the two germline ends. This CDR3 is CASSPTFGGSYEQYF. The CDR3 DNA sequence: TGCGCCAGCAGCCCGACCTTTGGGGGGAGCTACGAGCAGTACTTC.

The rearrangement uses TRBV7-2 and TRBJ2-7; 7 bases map to TRBD2. This CDR3 is 15 amino acids long. V lost 0 bases and J lost 1; bases outside the gene matches: 3. CDR1 is SGHTA and CDR2 is FQGNSA in the germline V gene. CDR3 DNA sequence: TGTGCCAGCAGCTTAGCGGCTAGCGGTTCCTACGAGCAGTACTTC. As protein: CASSLAASGSYEQYF.

A note on this clone: This sample also contains other DNA sequences that code for the same CDR3. The rearrangement links TRBV7-2 to TRBJ2-3; D perhaps matches TRBD1 (5 bases). Germline V lookup: CDR1 SGHTA, CDR2 FQGNSA. The CDR3 has 13 amino acids. Trimming removed 3 bases from V and 3 bases from J, with 7 bases in between. CDR3 DNA sequence: TGTGCCAGCAGCTTCCCAGGGACAGATACGCAGTATTTT. Protein sequence: CASSFPGTDTQYF.

This chain connects TRBV7-8 to TRBJ1-2, with D hard to call. The length of the CDR3 is 17 residues. The germline V gene has CDR1 SGHVS and CDR2 FQNEAQ. V gave up 5 bases and J gave up 1 base, with 20 bases separating them. Here the CDR3 DNA reads TGTGCCAGCAGCCCCCCTTTGTCCTCATATATTAACTATGGCTACACCTTC. Protein sequence: CASSPPLSSYINYGYTF.

CDR3 sequence: CASSFTGGNEKLFF. In nucleotides, the CDR3 is TGTGCCAGCAGTTTCACAGGGGGAAATGAAAAACTGTTTTTT. The V call is TRBV6-6, the J call TRBJ1-4; 8 bases fit TRBD1. Germline CDR1 and CDR2: MNHNY and SVGAGI (reference sequence). After removal of 4 bases from V and 5 bases from J, the junction contained 3 bases not matched to a gene. This CDR3 is built from 14 residues.

The chain couples TRBV5-5 to TRBJ2-5; D remains unclear. Trimming cost V 0 bases and J 3 bases, with 6 bases left between them. This CDR3 comprises 13 residues. Germline assignment: CDR1 SGHKS and CDR2 YYEKEE (reference sequence). CDR3 amino acids: CASSLGLEETQYF. CDR3 DNA sequence: TGTGCCAGCAGCTTGGGACTGGAAGAGACCCAGTACTTC.

The gene calls are TRBV4-3 and TRBJ2-5; weak D call: TRBD1 (5 bases). Looked up from germline, CDR1 is LGHNA and CDR2 is YSLEER. Trimming took off 0 bases at V and 5 bases at J, with 16 bases between the two ends. The CDR3 covers 16 residues. CDR3 residues: CASSQDARALGETQYF. CDR3 coding DNA: TGCGCCAGCAGCCAAGATGCCAGGGCCCTCGGGGAGACCCAGTACTTC.

The chain combines TRBV5-1 with TRBJ2-7; TRBD1 matches at 7 bases. The CDR3 has 14 amino acids. J gave up 2 bases and V 4 bases, and 6 bases lay outside the gene matches. CDR1 and CDR2 from the germline V gene are SGHRS and YFSETQ. The CDR3 DNA follows: TGCGCCAGCAGCCCCCCGGGACAGCCCTACGAGCAGTACTTC. It translates to CASSPPGQPYEQYF.

V usage is TRBV10-3 and J usage is TRBJ1-1; D is uncertain. V was cut by 5 bases and J by 3 bases, with 10 bases left in between. The CDR3 runs to 13 residues. CDR1 ENHRY and CDR2 SYGVKD come from the germline V gene. The CDR3 DNA reads as TGTGCCATCAGTATGGCCCAGGACACTGAAGCTTTCTTT. Protein sequence: CAISMAQDTEAFF.

V gene TRBV6-1 combines with J gene TRBJ2-1, with TRBD2 matching over 7 bases. V shed 4 bases and J 5 bases; nucleotides not matched to a gene: 11. Germline loops: CDR1 MNHNS, CDR2 SASEGT. The CDR3 length is 16 residues. The CDR3 here is CASSAISGRTNNEQFF. CDR3 DNA sequence: TGTGCCAGCAGTGCGATTAGCGGGCGGACAAACAATGAGCAGTTCTTC.

The V gene is TRBV5-4, the J gene TRBJ1-2, with a possible D match to TRBD1 (5 bases). V shed 3 bases and J shed 2 bases, with 11 bases lying between them. The V gene's germline CDR1 is SGHNT and CDR2 YYREEE (reference sequence). The CDR3 loop spans 14 amino acids. CDR3 protein: CASSSDNQNYGYTF. CDR3 DNA: TGTGCCAGCAGCTCGGACAACCAAAACTATGGCTACACCTTC.